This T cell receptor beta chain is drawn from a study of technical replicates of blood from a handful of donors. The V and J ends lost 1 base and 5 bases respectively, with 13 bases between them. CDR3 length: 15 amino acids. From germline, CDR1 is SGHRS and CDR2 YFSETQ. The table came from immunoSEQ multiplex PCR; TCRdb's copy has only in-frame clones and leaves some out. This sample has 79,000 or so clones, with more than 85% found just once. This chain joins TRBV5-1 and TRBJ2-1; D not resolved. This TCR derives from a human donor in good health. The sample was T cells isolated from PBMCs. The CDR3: CASSLSPVGNNEQFF. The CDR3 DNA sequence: TGCGCCAGCAGCTTGTCTCCCGTCGGTAACAATGAGCAGTTCTTC.